What follows are 12 T cell receptor beta chains derived from one specimen sequenced in a study of blood T cell repertoires in COVID-19. Clones were sequenced by immunoSEQ multiplex PCR, and TCRdb holds only the in-frame ones, with some missing. The sample records around 260,000 clones, 85% being singletons. The source material was peripheral blood. Receptor source: a human donor in a cohort sampled during active COVID-19.

The CDR3 DNA reads as TGTGCCATCAGCGCGTTAGCTATGGTGTGGACCTTC. It specifies CAISALAMVWTF. The rearrangement links TRBV10-3 to TRBJ1-2, with D uncertain. The CDR3 sequence is 12 residues long. V lost 6 bases and J 14 bases, leaving 19 bases between the germline ends. CDR1 and CDR2 from the germline V gene are ENHRY and SYGVKD.

Points on this clone: This specimen includes other DNA sequences encoding the same CDR3. The chain is built from TRBV5-1 and TRBJ2-7; 7 positions match TRBD1. J gave up 7 bases and V 4 bases, and 5 bases lay outside the gene matches. The CDR3 extends over 12 amino acids. Germline CDR1 and CDR2: SGHRS and YFSETQ. CDR3 sequence reads: CASSLQGNEQYF. The CDR3 DNA is TGCGCCAGCAGCCTACAGGGGAATGAGCAGTACTTC.

The V gene is TRBV7-9, the J gene TRBJ1-1; D remains ambiguous. Germline assignment: CDR1 SEHNR and CDR2 FQNEAQ (reference sequence). The CDR3 runs to 13 residues. V lost 1 base and J 5 bases, leaving 8 bases between the germline ends. The CDR3 is CASSLDGKTEAFF. The CDR3 coding sequence is TGTGCCAGCAGCTTAGACGGGAAGACTGAAGCTTTCTTT.

Written as DNA, the CDR3 is TGTGCCAGCAGGCGGTACTCCGGCAATGAGCAGTTCTTC. Translating it yields CASRRYSGNEQFF. J is TRBJ2-1 and V is TRBV5-8; D not certain. V shed 5 bases and J shed 6 bases, with 12 bases lying between them. Germline loops: CDR1 SGHTS, CDR2 YDEGEE. The CDR3 is 13 amino acids.

The J gene is TRBJ2-7, the V gene TRBV4-3; TRBD2 aligns across 7 bases. Looked up from germline, CDR1 is LGHNA and CDR2 is YSLEER. This CDR3 is 14 amino acids long. Trimming cost V 1 base and J 6 bases; bases outside gene matches: 6. Here the CDR3 DNA reads TGCGCCAGCAGCCAAGGCAGGACTAGTGGCGAGCAGTACTTC. Protein: CASSQGRTSGEQYF.

The chain recombines TRBV11-3 with TRBJ2-7; D remains ambiguous. V was clipped by 1 base and J by 4 bases, with 8 bases between them. The CDR3 contains 13 residues. CDR1 and CDR2 from the germline V gene are SGHNT and YENEEA. This CDR3 reads CASSLGTVYEQYF. The CDR3 bases are TGTGCCAGCAGCTTAGGAACGGTTTACGAGCAGTACTTC.

Comments on this clone: Different DNA sequences within this sample yield the same CDR3. The chain uses TRBV7-2 and TRBJ1-2; D gene ambiguous. V was cut by 5 bases and J by 5 bases, with 15 bases left in between. The germline V gene encodes CDR1 SGHTA and CDR2 FQGNSA. The CDR3 is made up of 14 amino acids. The DNA of the CDR3 is TGTGCCAGCAGCCCTAGGACGGGGAATTATGGCTACACCTTC. Translation: CASSPRTGNYGYTF.

The chain links TRBV4-1 to TRBJ2-3; TRBD2 agrees at 8 bases. Germline assignment: CDR1 MGHRA and CDR2 YSYEKL. This CDR3 is built from 14 residues. The V segment lost 6 bases and the J segment 7 bases; nucleotides outside the gene matches: 9. CDR3 sequence: CASRDEAGVNTQYF. CDR3 DNA: TGCGCCAGCAGGGACGAAGCGGGAGTGAATACGCAGTATTTT.

The V call is TRBV19, the J call TRBJ1-5; 9 nucleotides line up with TRBD1. V lost 5 bases and J lost 2; bases outside the gene matches: 7. CDR1 is LNHDA and CDR2 is SQIVND in the germline V gene (reference sequence). This CDR3 is 16 amino acids long. The CDR3 here is CASSGLGQGGNQPQHF. CDR3 nucleotides: TGTGCCAGTAGTGGACTGGGACAGGGCGGCAATCAGCCCCAGCATTTT.

The chain joins TRBV18 to TRBJ1-1; TRBD1 matches at 7 bases. CDR3 length: 13 residues. Germline V lookup: CDR1 KGHSH, CDR2 LQKENI. V trimming: 2 bases; J trimming: 7 bases; junction bases outside the gene matches: 4. The CDR3 DNA reads as TGTGCCAGCTCACCAATCCAGGGGGGTGAAGCTTTCTTT. The encoded protein is CASSPIQGGEAFF.

This chain links TRBV9 with TRBJ2-2; D gene uncertain. Trimming stripped 7 bases from V and 0 bases from J, with 10 bases between. The CDR3 length is 14 residues. Germline CDR1 reads SGDLS; CDR2 reads YYNGEE. CDR3 protein: CASSPVANTGELFF. Here the CDR3 DNA reads TGTGCCAGCTCCCCGGTCGCGAACACCGGGGAGCTGTTTTTT.

The CDR3: CASRQEVYTGELFF. In DNA form, the CDR3 reads TGTGCCAGCCGACAGGAGGTTTACACCGGGGAGCTGTTTTTT. The chain carries TRBV2 and TRBJ2-2, with D possibly TRBD1 on 6 matching bases. Germline V gives CDR1 SNHLY, CDR2 FYNNEI. Trimming cost V 8 bases and J 3 bases, with 13 bases left between them. The CDR3 totals 14 residues.